This TCR beta chain comes out of a study of blood T cell repertoires in COVID-19. Study-wide context: Nucleic acid was either cDNA or gDNA, and it came from T cells, B-cell-depleted T cells, or PBMCs.

Generated by immunoSEQ multiplex PCR, the TCRdb table keeps only in-frame clones and is missing some. The top ten clones hold roughly 1% of a sample with 300,000 to 450,000 clones, roughly 87% of them seen once. CDR1 and CDR2 (germline): MNHEY, SVGAGI. After removal of 6 bases from V and 0 bases from J, the junction contained 3 bases not matched to a gene. The CDR3 extends over 15 amino acids. The gene calls are TRBV6-5 and TRBJ2-7; 12 bases agree with TRBD2. The sequence was obtained from a woman in her thirties who had recovered from COVID-19. Sequencing input: PBMCs or T cells enriched from blood (not recorded which). The DNA for the CDR3 is TGTGCCAGCAGCCCACTAGCGGGGGGCTCCTACGAGCAGTACTTC. Protein: CASSPLAGGSYEQYF.